The present entry profiles one T cell receptor beta chain with its context. The record originates from a study of cytomegalovirus exposure and HLA in healthy donors. The V gene end was trimmed by 9 bases and the J gene end by 4 bases; junction bases not matched to a gene: 16. CDR3 length: 16 residues. CDR1 and CDR2 from the germline V gene are SNHLY and FYNNEI. Use of 60 Vbeta and 13 Jbeta primers characterized the PCR. Sequencing was performed with immunoSEQ multiplex PCR; in TCRdb, only in-frame clones are kept and a portion is missing. The sample shows some 120,000 clones, and 5.5% to 8% sits with its ten largest clones.

The sequence was obtained from a man in his forties in good health and CMV-seropositive. The gene calls are TRBV2 and TRBJ1-1, with 8 nucleotides matching TRBD1. Material: PBMCs. CDR3 nucleotides: TGTGCCAGTCACCCAGGGGGCGGTCGATTGGGCACTGAAGCTTTCTTT. This sequence encodes CASHPGGGRLGTEAFF.